These T cell receptor beta chains were read from a single sample in a study of technical replicates of blood from several donors. The protocol was immunoSEQ multiplex PCR, while the TCRdb copy is restricted to in-frame clones and leaves out a portion. Of roughly 51,000 clones listed, roughly 93% are singletons. Specimen: PBMCs. The receptor set was obtained from a human donor in good health. Some clones in this sample may be carry-over from other donors' samples. CDR3s include the opening cysteine and the closing phenylalanine or tryptophan. A D gene is named only where the DNA matches it firmly. Some rows mark clone size as missing; the rest say once, few, many or name a class of expanded clone.

v_gene,d_gene,abundance,j_gene,CDR3nt,CDR3aa
TRBV6-6,-,-,TRBJ1-4,TGTGCCAGCAGTTACAGGGACACCCATGAAAAACTGTTTTTT,CASSYRDTHEKLFF
TRBV9,-,-,TRBJ2-1,TGTGCCAGCAGCATCCTGGACGGGGGAGGCGAGCAGTTCTTC,CASSILDGGGEQFF
TRBV10-3,TRBD2,-,TRBJ2-3,TGTGCCATCGGTAGCGGGAGTAACACAGATACGCAGTATTTT,CAIGSGSNTDTQYF
TRBV5-6,TRBD2,-,TRBJ2-7,TGTGCCAGCAGCGACGGTCCGAGCGGGGGGTCCTTCTACGAGCAGTACTTC,CASSDGPSGGSFYEQYF
TRBV20-1,-,-,TRBJ1-1,TGCAGTGCCAGGCCAGGGCTTGAAGCTTTCTTT,CSARPGLEAFF
TRBV9,TRBD2,-,TRBJ2-7,TGTGCCAGCAGCGTAGGTTCGGGGGGGCCCCCCTACGAGCAGTACTTC,CASSVGSGGPPYEQYF
TRBV5-8,TRBD1,once,TRBJ2-7,TGTGCCAGCAGCTCGGACAGGGTCGGGGAGCAGTACTTC,CASSSDRVGEQYF
TRBV19,TRBD1,-,TRBJ1-2,TGTGCCAGTAGTCCGGACAGGGGGTATGGCTACACCTTC,CASSPDRGYGYTF
TRBV2,TRBD2,-,TRBJ2-2,TGTGCCAGCAGCGCGCCTACTAGCGGGAGCTCCACCGGGGAGCTGTTTTTT,CASSAPTSGSSTGELFF
TRBV5-4,TRBD2,-,TRBJ2-2,TGTGCCAGCAGCTTGGCTAGCGGGGCATACACCGGGGAGCTGTTTTTT,CASSLASGAYTGELFF
TRBV12-5,TRBD2,-,TRBJ2-1,TGTGCTAGTGGTTTGGTAAGGCTAGCGGATTACAATGGGCAGTTCTTC,CASGLVRLADYNGQFF
TRBV11-2,-,-,TRBJ1-1,TGTGCCAGCAGCTTTCAGGGTAACATGAACACTGAAGCTTTCTTT,CASSFQGNMNTEAFF
TRBV6-1,TRBD1,-,TRBJ1-3,TGTGCCAGCAGTGCCCGAGGGGACAGGCTCTCTGGAAACACCATATATTTT,CASSARGDRLSGNTIYF
TRBV9,TRBD1,-,TRBJ2-7,TGTGCCAGCAGCCCGACAGGGCGGCACGAGCAGTACTTC,CASSPTGRHEQYF
TRBV27,-,-,TRBJ2-7,TGTGCCAGCAGTTTAGAAGTATCGGGAAGGGCCGAGCAGTACTTC,CASSLEVSGRAEQYF
TRBV5-8,-,-,TRBJ2-7,TGTGCCAGCAGCTTGGTGGCAGGGCCATCCTACGAGCAGTACTTC,CASSLVAGPSYEQYF
TRBV7-2,TRBD1,-,TRBJ2-1,TGTGCCAGCAGCTTAGCGGTGCAACAGGGGTTTACCCCAAGGGGAGAGCAGTTCTTC,CASSLAVQQGFTPRGEQFF
TRBV11-2,-,-,TRBJ1-5,TGTGCCAGCAGCTTAGACAGAGGAAGCAATCAGCCCCAGCATTTT,CASSLDRGSNQPQHF
TRBV27,-,-,TRBJ2-7,TGTGCCAGCAGTTTAGAGCCCAGGGGCTGGGACGAGCAGTACTTC,CASSLEPRGWDEQYF
TRBV18,TRBD1,-,TRBJ1-1,TGTGCCAGCTCGCGAACAGGGGTTATGAACACTGAAGCTTTCTTT,CASSRTGVMNTEAFF
TRBV7-2,TRBD2,-,TRBJ2-5,TGTGCCAGCAGCTTACTAGCGGGAGTAGAGACCCAGTACTTC,CASSLLAGVETQYF
TRBV30,TRBD1,-,TRBJ1-3,TGTGCCTGGAGTCTGCCCCTCAAAACCCAACAGGGGGCGAGGTTAAGAAACACCATATATTTT,CAWSLPLKTQQGARLRNTIYF
TRBV7-9,-,-,TRBJ2-5,TGTGCCAGCAGCCGGGACTTAGGGGAGACCCAGTACTTC,CASSRDLGETQYF
TRBV2,-,-,TRBJ2-2,TGTGCCACCGGTAGCTCCGCGAACACCGGGGAGCTGTTTTTT,CATGSSANTGELFF
TRBV10-3,TRBD2,-,TRBJ2-3,TGTGCCACCACGACTAGCGGGGGAGGAACAGATACGCAGTATTTT,CATTTSGGGTDTQYF
TRBV5-8,-,-,TRBJ2-3,TGTGCCAGCAGCTTGCTCAGCGGAAGGACAGATACGCAGTATTTT,CASSLLSGRTDTQYF
TRBV6-6,TRBD1,-,TRBJ2-7,TGTGCCAGCAGTTACACAGGACAGGGGGCCTACGAGCAGTACTTC,CASSYTGQGAYEQYF
TRBV6-4,TRBD1,-,TRBJ1-1,TGTGCCAGCAGTGACAGCGCAGGGGGGAGTACTGAAGCTTTCTTT,CASSDSAGGSTEAFF
TRBV6-4,TRBD1,-,TRBJ2-2,TGTGCCAGCAGTGACTCTCCAGGGGGCTACACCGGGGAGCTGTTTTTT,CASSDSPGGYTGELFF